These 32 T cell receptor beta chains originate from one sample sequenced in a study of beta chain features in type 1 diabetes. The entirety of the isolated RNA underwent reverse transcription, so expressed TCRB transcripts were sequenced. Some clones are missing from TCRdb's copy, which holds only in-frame ones; the method was immunoSEQ multiplex PCR. The data contain about 260,000 clones, 68% of them singletons. Sequenced material: naive CD4+ T cells from blood. The receptor set was obtained from a young man in good health.

V and J are TRBV2 and TRBJ2-7; D gene ambiguous. In germline, CDR1 is SNHLY, CDR2 FYNNEI. This CDR3 comprises 12 residues. Trimming took 1 base from V and 6 from J, leaving 7 bases between them. The CDR3 region has the DNA TGTGCCAGCAGTGAAGAAGTAGTCGAGCAGTACTTC. Protein product: CASSEEVVEQYF.

CDR3 sequence (DNA): TGTGCCAGCAGTGATTACAGGAATGGGGGATCACCCCTCCACTTT. It encodes CASSDYRNGGSPLHF. The rearrangement links TRBV6-1 to TRBJ1-6, with a possible D match to TRBD1 (5 bases). The V gene lost 3 bases and the J gene lost 10 bases, with 16 bases spanning the gap. The CDR3 spans 15 residues. The germline CDR1 and CDR2 sequences are MNHNS and SASEGT.

This chain uses TRBV30 with TRBJ1-5; weak D call: TRBD1 (5 bases). V was clipped by 4 bases and J by 0 bases, with 10 bases between them. Germline CDR1 GTSNPN, CDR2 SVGIG (reference sequence). The CDR3 is 14 amino acids. This CDR3 is CAWKAGHSNQPQHF. Here the CDR3 DNA reads TGTGCCTGGAAAGCGGGGCATAGCAATCAGCCCCAGCATTTT.

The genes are TRBV29-1 and TRBJ1-1; D uncertain. The CDR3 spans 16 residues. V lost 6 bases and J 1 base, leaving 21 bases between the germline ends. Looked up from germline, CDR1 is SQVTM and CDR2 is ANQGSEA. CDR3 in amino acids: CSVSPWEGGSNTEAFF. As DNA, the CDR3 is TGCAGCGTCTCCCCCTGGGAGGGCGGATCGAACACTGAAGCTTTCTTT.

Only one count was recorded for this clone. This chain uses TRBV6-4 with TRBJ2-1; D gene uncertain. V was cut by 4 bases and J by 0 bases, with 13 bases left in between. CDR1 is MRHNA and CDR2 is SNTAGT in the germline V gene. The CDR3 runs to 16 residues. The chain's CDR3 is CASSAVRVSSYNEQFF. CDR3 DNA: TGTGCCAGCAGTGCGGTACGCGTTAGCTCCTACAATGAGCAGTTCTTC.

This clone was found once. The rearrangement joins TRBV2 to TRBJ2-7, with D perhaps matching TRBD1 (6 bases). This CDR3 contains 13 residues. CDR1 is SNHLY and CDR2 is FYNNEI in the germline V gene. Trimming removed 5 bases at V and 6 bases at J, with 14 bases between. In nucleotides, the CDR3 is TGTGCCAGCAGTCCGCAGGGGCGCGGCGAGCAGTACTTC. This sequence encodes CASSPQGRGEQYF.

The CDR3 reads CASSQRRTDTQYF. DNA for the CDR3: TGTGCCAGCAGCCAGCGCCGCACAGATACGCAGTATTTT. This chain uses TRBV16 with TRBJ2-3; D uncertain. With 3 bases removed from V and 1 base from J, the gap between germline ends came to 5 bases. Germline V gives CDR1 KGHSY, CDR2 FQNENV. This CDR3 region has 13 residues.

This clone appeared a single time. The chain carries TRBV13 and TRBJ2-7, with 10 bases aligning to TRBD2. CDR1 is PRHDT and CDR2 is FYEKMQ in the germline V gene (reference sequence). After removal of 5 bases from V and 0 bases from J, the junction contained 10 bases not matched to a gene. This CDR3 is 17 amino acids long. The CDR3 region is CASSQPRLAGTSYEQYF. The CDR3 nucleotides are TGTGCCAGCAGCCAACCTCGACTAGCGGGTACCTCCTACGAGCAGTACTTC.

V is TRBV2 and J is TRBJ1-1; 9 nucleotides line up with TRBD1. From germline, CDR1 is SNHLY and CDR2 FYNNEI. The junction had 2 bases not matched to a gene; V was cut back by 3 bases and J by 3 bases. The CDR3 is 14 residues long. DNA of the CDR3: TGTGCCAGCAGTGAGGGGACAGGGTACACTGAAGCTTTCTTT. This gives the protein CASSEGTGYTEAFF. The full variable domain, rest sourced from reference TRBV2 and TRBJ1-1, is EPEVTQTPSHQVTQMGQEVILRCVPISNHLYFYWYRQILGQKVEFLVSFYNNEISEKSEIFDDQFSVERPDGSNFTLKIRSTKLEDSAMYFCASSEGTGYTEAFFGQGTRLTVV.

The chain employs TRBV29-1 and TRBJ2-1, with 9 bases aligning to TRBD2. CDR3 length: 14 residues. The germline V gene encodes CDR1 SQVTM and CDR2 ANQGSEA. V lost 6 bases to trimming and J lost 7 bases; unmatched junction nucleotides: 10. In DNA form, the CDR3 reads TGCAGCGTGGGGCGAAGACTAGCGGATAATGAGCAGTTCTTC. Protein sequence: CSVGRRLADNEQFF.

This sequence joins TRBV5-1 and TRBJ2-3; no reliable D call. In germline, CDR1 is SGHRS, CDR2 YFSETQ. There are 15 residues in the CDR3. Deletions cut 0 bases from V and 3 bases from J, with 11 bases between. The CDR3 protein is CASSLDTGRTDTQYF. In DNA form, the CDR3 reads TGCGCCAGCAGCTTGGATACGGGCCGAACAGATACGCAGTATTTT.

This clone was picked up one time. The DNA of the CDR3 is TGTGCCAGCGGGGGGCCCATGAACACTGAAGCTTTCTTT. Translating gives CASGGPMNTEAFF. V and J are TRBV7-6 and TRBJ1-1, with D possibly TRBD1 on 6 matching bases. Trimming took 8 bases from V and 0 from J, leaving 10 bases between them. This CDR3 has 13 amino acids. The germline V gene has CDR1 SGHVS and CDR2 FNYEAQ.

This clone has only a few counts. V and J are TRBV30 and TRBJ2-1; TRBD2 is a possible D gene (6 bases). This CDR3 contains 11 residues. Germline V gene sequence: CDR1 GTSNPN, CDR2 SVGIG (reference sequence). With 4 bases removed from V and 10 bases from J, the gap between germline ends came to 11 bases. CDR3 bases: TGTGCCTGGACCGTAGCGGAAGAGCAGTTCTTC. It is translated as CAWTVAEEQFF.

This clone appeared a single time. This chain links TRBV23-1 with TRBJ1-1; D is uncertain. TRBV23-1 is placed among ORFs of uncertain function. V gave up 7 bases and J gave up 3 bases, with 6 bases separating them. This CDR3 region has 11 residues. The DNA of the CDR3 is TGCGCCAGCAAGGAGGACACTGAAGCTTTCTTT. The encoded protein is CASKEDTEAFF.

This chain uses TRBV11-2 with TRBJ2-3; possibly TRBD1 or TRBD2 for D (5 bases each). Trimming removed 3 bases at V and 6 bases at J, with 13 bases between. CDR1 is SGHAT and CDR2 is FQNNGV in the germline V gene. This CDR3 has 14 amino acids. The DNA of the CDR3 is TGTGCCAGCAGCTTCGAGGGGCCCCCGGATACGCAGTATTTT. Residues: CASSFEGPPDTQYF.

The J gene is TRBJ2-7, the V gene TRBV4-1; TRBD1 agrees at 11 bases. Germline CDR1 reads MGHRA; CDR2 reads YSYEKL. V was clipped by 4 bases and J by 2 bases; unmatched bases: 4. The CDR3 runs 15 residues. The CDR3 region is CASSRGTGGTYEQYF. For the CDR3, the DNA is TGCGCCAGCAGCCGGGGGACAGGGGGTACCTACGAGCAGTACTTC.

The J gene is TRBJ2-4, the V gene TRBV29-1, with D perhaps TRBD1 (6 bases). The CDR3 totals 12 residues. With 4 bases removed from V and 7 bases from J, the gap between germline ends came to 11 bases. CDR1 is SQVTM, CDR2 ANQGSEA, per germline. The CDR3 loop is CSVARGENIQYF. The CDR3 DNA reads TGCAGCGTTGCCAGGGGCGAGAACATTCAGTACTTC.

The V gene is TRBV5-4, the J gene TRBJ2-3; D remains ambiguous. V dropped 4 bases and J dropped 7 bases, with 16 bases sitting between them. CDR3 length equals 14 residues. CDR1 and CDR2 from the germline V gene are SGHNT and YYREEE (reference sequence). The CDR3 DNA reads as TGTGCCAGCAGCACCAAGCAGATAGGGCATACGCAGTATTTT. Its protein product is CASSTKQIGHTQYF.

Points on this clone: This same CDR3 is encoded by further DNA sequences in the sample. The J gene is TRBJ2-5, the V gene TRBV6-6; D call uncertain. Germline V gene data show CDR1 as MNHNY and CDR2 as SVGAGI (reference sequence). The CDR3 runs to 12 residues. Trimming took off 0 bases at V and 5 bases at J, with 4 bases between the two ends. CDR3 DNA sequence: TGTGCCAGCAGTTACTCTAAGGAGACCCAGTACTTC. It codes for CASSYSKETQYF.

The genes are TRBV30 and TRBJ1-1; D is possibly TRBD1 (5 bases). Trimming pared 4 bases from V and 1 base from J, leaving 10 bases between. In germline, CDR1 is GTSNPN, CDR2 SVGIG (reference sequence). The CDR3 is made up of 13 amino acids. This CDR3 reads CAWTRAGNTEAFF. Written as DNA, the CDR3 is TGTGCCTGGACCAGGGCGGGGAACACTGAAGCTTTCTTT.

The V call is TRBV25-1, the J call TRBJ2-7; D possibly uses TRBD1 or TRBD2 (6 bases each). CDR3 length equals 14 residues. Germline CDR1 MGHDK, CDR2 SYGVNS. The germline V and J ends were trimmed by 0 bases and 5 bases, with 11 bases remaining between them. The CDR3 DNA sequence: TGTGCCAGCAGTGAATATGGTGGGGGGCACGAGCAGTACTTC. Protein sequence: CASSEYGGGHEQYF.

The CDR3 DNA sequence: TGTGCCAGCAGCCAAGGGACTATTAGCACAGATACGCAGTATTTT. Translation: CASSQGTISTDTQYF. This sequence joins TRBV11-2 and TRBJ2-3; 7 bases line up with TRBD2. The V gene's germline CDR1 is SGHAT and CDR2 FQNNGV. V gave up 5 bases and J gave up 0 bases; unmatched junction bases: 5. The CDR3 is made up of 15 amino acids.

The chain is built from TRBV29-1 and TRBJ2-1; tentatively, D is TRBD1 or TRBD2 (7 bases each). From germline, CDR1 is SQVTM and CDR2 ANQGSEA. CDR3 length equals 18 residues. V lost 0 bases, J lost 0 bases, and 18 bases lay in between. The CDR3, as DNA: TGCAGCGTTGAAGATCTGGGGAGGGGGCAGCGCTCCTACAATGAGCAGTTCTTC. This codes for CSVEDLGRGQRSYNEQFF.

The J gene is TRBJ1-1, the V gene TRBV6-5; possibly TRBD1 for D (6 bases). The CDR3 is 15 amino acids. With 6 bases removed from V and 1 base from J, the gap between germline ends came to 15 bases. The germline CDR1 and CDR2 sequences are MNHEY and SVGAGI. CDR3 in DNA: TGTGCCAGCAGGAGAGCCGGGACACCGAACACTGAAGCTTTCTTT. Its translation is CASRRAGTPNTEAFF.

This rearrangement joins TRBV12-5 to TRBJ2-2; possibly TRBD2 for D (5 bases). The CDR3 has 13 residues. Trimming removed 7 bases at V and 5 bases at J, with 11 bases between. Germline V CDR1 and CDR2: LGHNT, FRNRAP. CDR3 nucleotide sequence: TGTGCTAGTGCCCTGAGGGTTACCGGGGAGCTGTTTTTT. This sequence encodes CASALRVTGELFF.

The table lists this clone with a few counts. The V gene is TRBV29-1, the J gene TRBJ2-5; 8 bases align to TRBD1. CDR1 SQVTM and CDR2 ANQGSEA come from the germline V gene. With 8 bases clipped from V and 2 bases from J, the junction kept 4 bases outside the gene matches. The CDR3 totals 12 residues. The CDR3 DNA sequence: TGCAGCATGGACAGGGTTCAAGAGACCCAGTACTTC. Translated: CSMDRVQETQYF.

The chain joins TRBV18 to TRBJ1-6; the D is unclear. The CDR3 is 16 amino acids. Germline assignment: CDR1 KGHSH and CDR2 LQKENI. V dropped 3 bases and J dropped 10 bases, with 19 bases sitting between them. CDR3 protein: CASSPLPVAPGSPLHF. The CDR3 region has the DNA TGTGCCAGCTCACCCCTGCCGGTCGCCCCCGGCTCACCCCTCCACTTT.

This chain joins TRBV7-9 and TRBJ2-7, with D unresolved. This CDR3 contains 14 residues. V was trimmed by 4 bases and J by 1 base, leaving 11 bases between them. The germline V gene has CDR1 SEHNR and CDR2 FQNEAQ (reference sequence). The CDR3 spells CASSSPFVSYEQYF. In nucleotides, the CDR3 is TGTGCCAGCAGCTCCCCTTTCGTGTCCTACGAGCAGTACTTC.

In this sample, this clone turned up a few times. DNA for the CDR3: TGCAGCGTTAGAGGGGAGGTCCTGGCCTACGAGCAGTACTTC. As protein: CSVRGEVLAYEQYF. This chain joins TRBV29-1 and TRBJ2-7; D might be TRBD2 (6 bases). The V and J ends lost 5 bases and 2 bases respectively, with 16 bases between them. This CDR3 has 14 residues. Per germline, CDR1 SQVTM and CDR2 ANQGSEA.

The V and J genes are TRBV7-2 and TRBJ2-7, with TRBD2 matching 7 bases. The J segment lost 8 bases and the V segment lost 5 bases, leaving 6 bases of the junction unmatched. The germline CDR1 and CDR2 sequences are SGHTA and FQGNSA. The CDR3 length is 12 residues. CDR3 DNA: TGTGCCAGCAGCACAAGACTAGCTCAGCAGTACTTC. Amino acids: CASSTRLAQQYF.

This chain links TRBV5-1 with TRBJ1-2; TRBD1 aligns across 9 bases. Looked up from germline, CDR1 is SGHRS and CDR2 is YFSETQ. J lost 4 bases, V lost 3 bases, and 10 bases had no gene match. The length of the CDR3 is 16 residues. The CDR3 DNA reads TGCGCCAGCAGCTACTCGCGGGACAGGGATAGCTATGGCTACACCTTC. Protein: CASSYSRDRDSYGYTF.

This clone has a handful of counts. The chain carries TRBV7-6 and TRBJ2-7; tentative D call: TRBD1 (6 bases). The CDR3 sequence is 15 residues long. The germline V gene has CDR1 SGHVS and CDR2 FNYEAQ. The V end lost 1 base, the J end lost 3 bases, and 13 bases lay between the germline ends. CDR3 bases: TGTGCCAGCAGCTTAGGGACAGTGAATCTCTACGAGCAGTACTTC. Translated, it gives CASSLGTVNLYEQYF.